This T cell receptor beta chain is from a study of shared clonotypes between healthy human individuals. Findings and caveats of the study: Measured sharing among donors was expected to vary with sequencing depth.

Here immunoSEQ multiplex PCR was the method, and the copy in TCRdb shows in-frame clones only, minus some. Of about 480,000 clones listed, around 79% are singletons. CDR3 size: 15 residues. The V end lost 6 bases, the J end lost 2 bases, and 16 bases lay between the germline ends. The germline V gene has CDR1 SGHTA and CDR2 FQGTGA. The donors were all Caucasian adults (living in Nashville, Tennessee). With regard to this clone: Its target is not known.

The V call is TRBV7-3, the J call TRBJ2-5; D possibly corresponds to TRBD1 (5 bases). Material: PBMCs. The TCR originated in a woman aged 40 to 50 in good health. Some clones in this sample may be carry-over from other donors' samples. DNA for the CDR3: TGTGCCAGCAGTTCTACCAACGACAGACAAGAGACCCAGTACTTC. This codes for CASSSTNDRQETQYF.